This section outlines one TCR beta chain sequence together with its context. These data are taken from a study of T cells after yellow fever vaccination. This CDR3 has 17 residues. Losses at the gene ends were 5 bases for V and 2 bases for J; bases not matched to a gene: 11. Germline V gene sequence: CDR1 MNHEY, CDR2 SVGEGT. As TCR cDNA was made by 5'RACE template switching, a universal primer site and UMIs were added. TCRdb analysed the 5' RACE reads with MiXCR anew, one entry per CDR3 protein. The data contain some 500,000 distinct CDR3 sequences, about 13% of them seen just once; the ten biggest clones take up about an eighth.

This material consisted of PBMCs, taken on the day of the yellow fever booster vaccination. This sequence originates from a man aged 25-40 years who received the YFV17D yellow fever vaccine. The chain joins TRBV6-2 or TRBV6-3 to TRBJ2-7, with 11 bases fitting TRBD2. The DNA for the CDR3 is TGTGCCAGCAGTCGGCCGGGACTAGCGGTAACGGCCTACGAGCAGTACTTC. Its protein is CASSRPGLAVTAYEQYF.